These 20 T cell receptor beta chains came from one sample sequenced in a study of blood T cell repertoires in COVID-19. Measured with immunoSEQ multiplex PCR; TCRdb has only the in-frame clones, and not every one. This sample yields 72,000 or so clones, of which around 90% are seen a single time; less than 0.85% belongs to the top ten. The sequenced material came from peripheral blood. The receptors here all came from a woman of 80 years or more with acute or convalescent COVID-19.

This clone was detected only once. This chain connects TRBV2 to TRBJ2-3, with 10 nucleotides matching TRBD1. Trimming at V came to 6 bases and at J to 4 bases, leaving 7 bases not matched to a gene. The CDR3 has 15 amino acids. From germline, CDR1 is SNHLY and CDR2 FYNNEI. This CDR3 is CASRTTGGFADTQYF. The CDR3 DNA sequence: TGTGCCAGCAGGACGACAGGGGGCTTTGCAGATACGCAGTATTTT.

The chain couples TRBV12-3 or TRBV12-4 to TRBJ1-5; D is unresolved. Between the trimmed V and J ends, which lost 5 bases and 9 bases, there was a span of 11 bases. This CDR3 contains 12 residues. The CDR3 DNA follows: TGTGCCAGCAGTGTGGATCGGGGGCCCCAGCATTTT. Amino acid sequence: CASSVDRGPQHF.

This chain's CDR3 is CASSRSLTRRDSPLHF. In DNA form, the CDR3 reads TGTGCCAGTAGTAGGTCCCTGACACGGCGGGATTCACCCCTCCACTTT. This chain connects TRBV19 to TRBJ1-6; unclear D gene. V gave up 4 bases and J gave up 8 bases, with 18 bases separating them. CDR1 and CDR2 (germline): LNHDA, SQIVND (reference sequence). There are 16 residues in the CDR3.

This clone was recorded once. The chain's CDR3 is CASRAGVGSNEQFF. As DNA, the CDR3 is TGTGCCAGCAGAGCGGGAGTCGGTAGCAATGAGCAGTTCTTC. The chain joins TRBV6-5 to TRBJ2-1; 8 nucleotides match TRBD2. Germline CDR1 MNHEY, CDR2 SVGAGI. Trimming took 6 bases from V and 6 from J; bases not matched to a gene: 7. The CDR3 loop spans 14 amino acids.

This chain's CDR3 is CASRSRTGGEPQHF. The CDR3 bases are TGTGCCAGCAGATCGAGGACAGGGGGGGAGCCCCAGCATTTT. The chain links TRBV5-8 to TRBJ1-5; TRBD1 aligns across 10 bases. The trim removed 5 bases at V and 8 bases at J, leaving 7 bases unmatched. CDR1 is SGHTS and CDR2 is YDEGEE in the germline V gene. The CDR3 sequence is 14 residues long.

The chain links TRBV3-1 (or the pseudogene TRBV3-2) to TRBJ2-5; no clear D. CDR1 and CDR2 (germline): LGHDT, YNNKEL (reference sequence). Deletions cut 4 bases from V and 2 bases from J, with 11 bases between. The CDR3 has 14 amino acids. CDR3 loop: CASSPPRRQETQYF. Here the CDR3 DNA reads TGTGCCAGCAGCCCGCCCCGCAGGCAAGAGACCCAGTACTTC.

As regards this clone: The germline gene is not matched at one end of the junction; a read error may be the cause. J is TRBJ2-3 and V is TRBV7-9; 13 positions match TRBD2. The CDR3 is made up of 12 amino acids. Germline V CDR1 and CDR2: SEHNR, FQNEAQ (reference sequence). Here the CDR3 reads CASSPGLAGEDF. The DNA of the CDR3 is TGTGCCAGCAGCCCTGGACTAGCGGGAGAAGATTTT.

V usage is TRBV28 and J usage is TRBJ1-5; tentative D call: TRBD1 (6 bases). The CDR3 extends over 16 amino acids. The V gene lost 4 bases and the J gene lost 5 bases, with 18 bases spanning the gap. CDR1 is MDHEN and CDR2 is SYDVKM in the germline V gene. The CDR3 spells CASSSISSGGYQPQHF. The DNA of the CDR3 is TGTGCCAGCAGTTCCATTTCGTCGGGGGGCTATCAGCCCCAGCATTTT.

This sequence joins TRBV5-4 and TRBJ2-7, with D perhaps matching TRBD2 (5 bases). The CDR3 is 15 amino acids. With 0 bases removed from V and 2 bases from J, the gap between germline ends came to 12 bases. From germline, CDR1 is SGHNT and CDR2 YYREEE (reference sequence). As DNA, the CDR3 is TGTGCCAGCAGCTTGGGCGGCGGGCGGGCCTACGAGCAGTACTTC. The encoded protein is CASSLGGGRAYEQYF. The whole variable domain, filled in from reference TRBV5-4 and TRBJ2-7, reads ETGVTQSPTHLIKTRGQQVTLRCSSQSGHNTVSWYQQALGQGPQFIFQYYREEENGRGNFPPRFSGLQFPNYSSELNVNALELDDSALYLCASSLGGGRAYEQYFGPGTRLTVT.

V is TRBV9 and J is TRBJ1-2; a possible D gene is TRBD1 (5 bases). CDR1 and CDR2 from the germline V gene are SGDLS and YYNGEE. The CDR3 covers 13 residues. The germline V and J ends were trimmed by 2 bases and 3 bases, with 8 bases remaining between them. The CDR3 sequence is CASSVETDYGYTF. CDR3 nucleotides: TGTGCCAGCAGCGTCGAGACAGACTATGGCTACACCTTC.

The chain employs TRBV5-4 and TRBJ2-7, with 8 bases lining up with TRBD1. The germline V gene encodes CDR1 SGHNT and CDR2 YYREEE (reference sequence). The trim removed 3 bases at V and 2 bases at J, leaving 4 bases unmatched. The CDR3 has 14 amino acids. The chain's CDR3 is CASSSTGGTYEQYF. The CDR3 bases are TGTGCCAGCAGCTCTACAGGGGGAACCTACGAGCAGTACTTC. Filled out from reference TRBV5-4 and TRBJ2-7, the complete variable domain reads ETGVTQSPTHLIKTRGQQVTLRCSSQSGHNTVSWYQQALGQGPQFIFQYYREEENGRGNFPPRFSGLQFPNYSSELNVNALELDDSALYLCASSSTGGTYEQYFGPGTRLTVT.

This rearrangement joins TRBV28 to TRBJ2-1; 7 nucleotides align to TRBD1. The CDR3 has 17 residues. Trimming cost V 5 bases and J 5 bases; bases outside gene matches: 15. The germline V gene has CDR1 MDHEN and CDR2 SYDVKM. The CDR3 spells CASSPHQGQRTDNEQFF. CDR3 DNA: TGTGCCAGCAGTCCACACCAGGGACAGCGTACCGACAATGAGCAGTTCTTC.

The chain carries TRBV19 and TRBJ1-5; TRBD1 is a possible D gene (5 bases). Germline assignment: CDR1 LNHDA and CDR2 SQIVND (reference sequence). The length of the CDR3 is 15 residues. Trimming took off 1 base at V and 2 bases at J, with 9 bases between the two ends. The CDR3 bases are TGTGCCAGTAGTATAGTTGACAGACGCAATCAGCCCCAGCATTTT. This translates into CASSIVDRRNQPQHF.

The rearrangement links TRBV9 to TRBJ1-1; D might be TRBD1 (6 bases). This CDR3 is 15 amino acids long. The V and J ends lost 3 bases and 4 bases respectively, with 16 bases between them. Germline V gene data show CDR1 as SGDLS and CDR2 as YYNGEE. CDR3 DNA: TGTGCCAGCAGCGCAAACGTAGGGGGTAGCACTGAAGCTTTCTTT. It is translated as CASSANVGGSTEAFF.

This chain uses TRBV20-1 with TRBJ1-2; the D is unclear. CDR3 length equals 11 residues. The germline V and J ends were trimmed by 3 bases and 8 bases, with 10 bases remaining between them. Per germline, CDR1 DFQATT and CDR2 SNEGSKA (reference sequence). Here the CDR3 reads CSARGVEGYTF. CDR3 sequence (DNA): TGCAGTGCTAGGGGAGTGGAAGGCTACACCTTC.

V gene TRBV15 combines with J gene TRBJ2-3, with TRBD1 matching over 8 bases. Germline V gives CDR1 LNHNV, CDR2 YYDKDF (reference sequence). The CDR3 has 15 amino acids. Trimming took 6 bases from V and 2 from J; bases not matched to a gene: 7. The CDR3 nucleotides are TGTGCCACCAGACGAACAGGGGGAACCACAGATACGCAGTATTTT. Translating it yields CATRRTGGTTDTQYF. The full variable domain, in which reference TRBV15 and TRBJ2-3 provide the parts outside the CDR3, is DAMVIQNPRYQVTQFGKPVTLSCSQTLNHNVMYWYQQKSSQAPKLLFHYYDKDFNNEADTPDNFQSRRPNTSFCFLDIRSPGLGDTAMYLCATRRTGGTTDTQYFGPGTRLTVL.

This rearrangement joins TRBV2 to TRBJ1-6; 8 bases map to TRBD1. This CDR3 comprises 16 residues. J gave up 0 bases and V 6 bases, and 4 bases lay outside the gene matches. Germline V gene sequence: CDR1 SNHLY, CDR2 FYNNEI. The CDR3 region has the DNA TGTGCCAGCAGCCGGACAGGGAGCTCCTATAATTCACCCCTCCACTTT. This sequence encodes CASSRTGSSYNSPLHF.

The chain combines TRBV10-3 with TRBJ2-7, with TRBD2 as a possible D gene (5 bases). The CDR3 totals 16 residues. V lost 0 bases to trimming and J lost 0 bases, with 12 bases between them. Germline-derived CDR1 and CDR2 are ENHRY and SYGVKD. The CDR3 reads CAISESGGGRSYEQYF. For the CDR3, the DNA is TGTGCCATCAGTGAGTCTGGCGGAGGCCGCTCCTACGAGCAGTACTTC.

V is TRBV6-4 and J is TRBJ2-3; maybe TRBD1 (5 bases). This CDR3 spans 13 amino acids. Between the trimmed V and J ends, which lost 3 bases and 3 bases, there was a span of 7 bases. From germline, CDR1 is MRHNA and CDR2 SNTAGT. The CDR3 spells CASSEAGTDTQYF. For the CDR3, the DNA is TGTGCCAGCAGTGAGGCAGGGACAGATACGCAGTATTTT.

This clone was found once. The chain employs TRBV4-1 and TRBJ2-1, with D maybe TRBD2 (5 bases). The CDR3 extends over 12 amino acids. In germline, CDR1 is MGHRA, CDR2 YSYEKL. The V end lost 5 bases, the J end lost 4 bases, and 6 bases lay between the germline ends. CDR3 protein: CASSEGYNEQFF. In DNA form, the CDR3 reads TGCGCCAGCAGCGAGGGATACAATGAGCAGTTCTTC.